This T cell receptor (beta chain) was retrieved from a study of OX40 agonist ivuxolimab in advanced cancers. As for the study in general: The patients received ivuxolimab by intravenous route every 2 weeks at 0.01 to 10 mg/kg. Three patients, one with hepatocellular carcinoma and two with cutaneous melanoma, responded partially. Participants averaged approximately 61 years of age (range about 23 to 90) and were around 83% male.

Profiling relied on immunoSEQ multiplex PCR, and the TCRdb table lists in-frame clones only, not all of them. The sample contains some 74,000 clones, roughly 90% of which appear only once. The CDR3 runs 11 residues. Trimming shortened V by 2 bases and J by 13 bases, and 11 bases separated the two germline ends. Germline V gene data show CDR1 as KGHSH and CDR2 as LQKENI. The input for sequencing was CD4+ or CD8+ T cells sorted from blood, taken in a trial of the OX40 agonist ivuxolimab. The TCR sequence derives from an adult with an advanced solid tumor such as melanoma, head and neck, liver or kidney cancer. The chain employs TRBV18 and TRBJ2-5; no clear D gene. The CDR3 DNA reads TGTGCCAGCTCACCAGAAGATGTGAGGTACTTC. This codes for CASSPEDVRYF. The full variable domain, in which reference TRBV18 and TRBJ2-5 provide the parts outside the CDR3, is NAGVMQNPRHLVRRRGQEARLRCSPMKGHSHVYWYRQLPEEGLKFMVYLQKENIIDESGMPKERFSAEFPKEGPSILRIQQVVRGDSAAYFCASSPEDVRYFGPGTRLLVL.